The TCR beta chain under discussion was sequenced for a study of cytomegalovirus exposure and HLA in healthy donors. Across the whole study: The same platform used for the 650 to 700 first-cohort repertoires was also used for the 95 to 150 validation repertoires, as a later analysis reported. General observations from the study: A few CMV-associated chains were confirmed in vitro to be specific for CMV antigens. Rare TCR sequences predominated, though certain public TCRs were found in many donors. The listing of 150 to 200 TCR beta chains classed them as cytomegalovirus-associated.

Produced via immunoSEQ multiplex PCR; TCRdb's table is partial and in-frame only. The sample consists of tens of thousands of clones, 94% of them appearing once. Germline V gene data show CDR1 as SEHNR and CDR2 as FQNEAQ (reference sequence). The CDR3 runs to 14 residues. J gave up 5 bases and V 5 bases, and 4 bases lay outside the gene matches. With respect to this clone: No antigen is known for it.

The sequence derives from a woman under 30 in good health and CMV-seropositive. This sequence joins TRBV7-9 and TRBJ1-5; 9 positions agree with TRBD1. Sequencing used PBMCs. CDR3 residues: CASSPGQGDQPQHF. The DNA for the CDR3 is TGTGCCAGCAGCCCGGGACAGGGAGATCAGCCCCAGCATTTT.